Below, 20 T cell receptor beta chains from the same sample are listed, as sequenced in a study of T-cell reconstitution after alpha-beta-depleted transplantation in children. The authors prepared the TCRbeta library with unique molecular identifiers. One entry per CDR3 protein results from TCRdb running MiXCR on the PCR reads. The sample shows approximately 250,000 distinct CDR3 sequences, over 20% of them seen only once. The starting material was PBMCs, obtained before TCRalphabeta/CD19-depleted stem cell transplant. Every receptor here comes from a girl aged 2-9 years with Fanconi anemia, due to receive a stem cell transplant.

The CDR3 here is CASSYPVETQYF. The CDR3, as DNA: TGTGCCAGCAGTTACCCAGTGGAGACCCAGTACTTC. The chain is built from TRBV28 and TRBJ2-5; D is ambiguous. The germline CDR1 and CDR2 sequences are MDHEN and SYDVKM. V was clipped by 4 bases and J by 5 bases, with 8 bases between them. The CDR3 has 12 amino acids.

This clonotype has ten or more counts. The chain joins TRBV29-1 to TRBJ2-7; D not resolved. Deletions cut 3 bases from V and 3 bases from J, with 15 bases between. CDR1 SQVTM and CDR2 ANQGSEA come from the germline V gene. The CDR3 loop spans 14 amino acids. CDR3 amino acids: CSVESPAASYEQYF. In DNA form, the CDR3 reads TGCAGCGTTGAGAGCCCCGCGGCGAGCTACGAGCAGTACTTC.

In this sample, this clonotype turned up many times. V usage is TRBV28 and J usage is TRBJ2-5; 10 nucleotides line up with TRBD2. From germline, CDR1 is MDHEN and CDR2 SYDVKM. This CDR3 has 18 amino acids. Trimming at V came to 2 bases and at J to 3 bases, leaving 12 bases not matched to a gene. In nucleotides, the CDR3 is TGTGCCAGCAGTTTACGGTTCCTAGCGGGGGAGAGGGAAGAGACCCAGTACTTC. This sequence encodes CASSLRFLAGEREETQYF.

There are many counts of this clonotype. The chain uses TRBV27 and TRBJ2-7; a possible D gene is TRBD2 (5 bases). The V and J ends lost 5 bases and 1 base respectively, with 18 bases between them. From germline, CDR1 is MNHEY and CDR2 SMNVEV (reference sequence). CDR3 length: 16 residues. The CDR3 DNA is TGTGCCAGCAGTCCTATAACGGCGGGTGGATCCTACGAGCAGTACTTC. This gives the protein CASSPITAGGSYEQYF.

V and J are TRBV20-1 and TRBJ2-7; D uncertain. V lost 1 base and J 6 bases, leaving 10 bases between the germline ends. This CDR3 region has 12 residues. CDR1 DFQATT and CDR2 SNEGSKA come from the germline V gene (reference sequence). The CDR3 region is CSARGEVGEQYF. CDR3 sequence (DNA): TGCAGTGCTAGAGGGGAAGTCGGCGAGCAGTACTTC.

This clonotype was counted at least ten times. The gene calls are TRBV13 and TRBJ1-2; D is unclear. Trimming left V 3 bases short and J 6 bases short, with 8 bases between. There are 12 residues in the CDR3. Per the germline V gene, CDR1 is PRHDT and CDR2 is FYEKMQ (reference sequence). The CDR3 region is CASSLDVNGYTF. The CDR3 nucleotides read TGTGCCAGCAGCTTGGACGTTAATGGCTACACCTTC.

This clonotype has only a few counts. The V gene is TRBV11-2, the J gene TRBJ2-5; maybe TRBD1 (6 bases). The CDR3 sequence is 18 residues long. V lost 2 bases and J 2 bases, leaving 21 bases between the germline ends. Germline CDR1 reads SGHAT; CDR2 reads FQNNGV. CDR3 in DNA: TGTGCCAGCAGCTTACATTTTACCGGGACAACCGCTCAAGAGACCCAGTACTTC. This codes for CASSLHFTGTTAQETQYF.

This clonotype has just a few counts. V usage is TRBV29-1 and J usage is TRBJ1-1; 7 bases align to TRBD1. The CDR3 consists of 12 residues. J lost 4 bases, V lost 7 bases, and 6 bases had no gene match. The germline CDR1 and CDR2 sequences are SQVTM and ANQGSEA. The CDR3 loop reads CSGDRVGTEAFF. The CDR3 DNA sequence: TGCAGCGGCGACAGGGTGGGCACTGAAGCTTTCTTT. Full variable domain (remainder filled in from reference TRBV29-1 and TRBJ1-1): SAVISQKPSRDICQRGTSLTIQCQVDSQVTMMFWYRQQPGQSLTLIATANQGSEATYESGFVIDKFPISRPNLTFSTLTVSNMSPEDSSIYLCSGDRVGTEAFFGQGTRLTVV.

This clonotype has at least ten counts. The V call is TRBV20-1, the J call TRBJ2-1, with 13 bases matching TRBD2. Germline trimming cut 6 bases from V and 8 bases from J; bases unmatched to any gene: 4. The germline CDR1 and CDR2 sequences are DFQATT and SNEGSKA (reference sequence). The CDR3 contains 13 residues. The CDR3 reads CSAGTSGNHEQFF. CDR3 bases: TGCAGTGCCGGGACTAGCGGGAACCATGAGCAGTTCTTC.

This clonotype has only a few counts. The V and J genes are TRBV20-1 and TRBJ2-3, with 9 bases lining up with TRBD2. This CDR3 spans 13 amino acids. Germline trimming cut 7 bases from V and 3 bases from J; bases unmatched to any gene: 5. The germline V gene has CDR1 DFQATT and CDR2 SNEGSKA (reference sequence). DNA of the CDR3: TGCAGTGGTTTAGCGGGGGCGACAGATACGCAGTATTTT. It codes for CSGLAGATDTQYF.

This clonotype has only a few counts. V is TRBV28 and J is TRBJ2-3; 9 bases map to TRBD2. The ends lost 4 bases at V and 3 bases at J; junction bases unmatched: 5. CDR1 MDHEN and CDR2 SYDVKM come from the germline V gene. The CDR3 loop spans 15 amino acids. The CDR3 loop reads CASSSGTSRTDTQYF. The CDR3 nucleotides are TGTGCCAGCAGTTCCGGGACTAGCCGGACAGATACGCAGTATTTT.

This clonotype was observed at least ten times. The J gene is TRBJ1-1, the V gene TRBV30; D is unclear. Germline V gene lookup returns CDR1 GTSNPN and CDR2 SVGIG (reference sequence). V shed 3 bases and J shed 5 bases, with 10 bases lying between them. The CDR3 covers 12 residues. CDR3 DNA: TGTGCCTGGAGCGAAGAACATACTGAAGCTTTCTTT. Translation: CAWSEEHTEAFF.

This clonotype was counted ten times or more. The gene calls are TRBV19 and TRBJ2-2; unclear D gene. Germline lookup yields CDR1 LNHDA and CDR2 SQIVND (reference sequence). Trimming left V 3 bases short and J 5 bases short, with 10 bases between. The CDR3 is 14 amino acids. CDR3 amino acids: CASSMIGTTGELFF. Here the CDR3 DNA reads TGTGCCAGTAGTATGATCGGCACAACCGGGGAGCTGTTTTTT.

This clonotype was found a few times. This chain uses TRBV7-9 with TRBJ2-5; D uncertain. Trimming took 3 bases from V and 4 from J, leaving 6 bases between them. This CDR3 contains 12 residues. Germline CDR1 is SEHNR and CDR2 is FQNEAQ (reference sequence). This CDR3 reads CASSLDTETQYF. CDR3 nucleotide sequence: TGTGCCAGCAGCTTGGATACAGAGACCCAGTACTTC. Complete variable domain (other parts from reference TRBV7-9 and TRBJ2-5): DTGVSQNPRHKITKRGQNVTFRCDPISEHNRLYWYRQTLGQGPEFLTYFQNEAQLEKSRLLSDRFSAERPKGSFSTLEIQRTEQGDSAMYLCASSLDTETQYFGPGTRLLVL.

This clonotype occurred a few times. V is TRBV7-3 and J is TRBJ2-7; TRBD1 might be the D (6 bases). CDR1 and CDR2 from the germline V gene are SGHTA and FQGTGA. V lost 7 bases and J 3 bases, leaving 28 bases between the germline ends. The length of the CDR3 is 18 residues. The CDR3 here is CASTKGRGGDTPFYEQYF. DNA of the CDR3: TGTGCCAGCACCAAAGGCAGAGGTGGGGACACTCCCTTCTACGAGCAGTACTTC.

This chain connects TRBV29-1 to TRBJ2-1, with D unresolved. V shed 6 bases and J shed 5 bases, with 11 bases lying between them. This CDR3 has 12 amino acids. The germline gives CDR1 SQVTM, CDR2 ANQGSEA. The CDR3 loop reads CSVPTVNNEQFF. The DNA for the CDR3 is TGCAGCGTACCGACTGTCAACAATGAGCAGTTCTTC.

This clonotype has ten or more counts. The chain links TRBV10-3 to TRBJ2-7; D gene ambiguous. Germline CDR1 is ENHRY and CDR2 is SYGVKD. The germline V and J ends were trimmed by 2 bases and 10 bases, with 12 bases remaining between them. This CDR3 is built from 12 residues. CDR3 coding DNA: TGTGCCATCAGTGAGAAAAGGTCCGAACAGTACTTC. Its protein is CAISEKRSEQYF.

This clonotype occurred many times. The CDR3 DNA follows: TGCAGCGCTGCCTTGACAGGGCGACTGGGCGAGCAGTACTTC. Translating it yields CSAALTGRLGEQYF. V and J are TRBV29-1 and TRBJ2-7, with 7 bases that match TRBD1. The ends lost 7 bases at V and 6 bases at J; junction bases unmatched: 15. In germline, CDR1 is SQVTM, CDR2 ANQGSEA. CDR3 length: 14 residues.

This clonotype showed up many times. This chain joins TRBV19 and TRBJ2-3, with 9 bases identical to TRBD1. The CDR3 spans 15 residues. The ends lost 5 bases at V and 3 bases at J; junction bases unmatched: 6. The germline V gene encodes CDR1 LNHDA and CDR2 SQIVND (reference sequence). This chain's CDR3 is CASSPYRGRTDTQYF. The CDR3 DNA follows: TGTGCCAGTAGTCCTTACAGGGGGCGGACAGATACGCAGTATTTT.

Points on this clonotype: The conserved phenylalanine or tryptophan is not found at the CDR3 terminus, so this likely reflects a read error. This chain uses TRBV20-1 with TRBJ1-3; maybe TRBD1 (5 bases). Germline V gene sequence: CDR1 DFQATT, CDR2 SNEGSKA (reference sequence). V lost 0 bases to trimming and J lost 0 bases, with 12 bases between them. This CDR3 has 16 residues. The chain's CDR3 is CSAREGGSSSGNTIYC. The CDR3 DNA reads TGCAGTGCTAGAGAGGGGGGTTCAAGCTCTGGAAACACCATATATTGT.